One sample yielded the 10 T cell receptor beta chains listed below, sequenced in a study of shared clonotypes between healthy human individuals. CD45RO-negative, CCR7-positively selected cells formed the naive CD8 fraction, excluding terminally differentiated effector memory CD45RA+ cells. Profiling relied on immunoSEQ multiplex PCR, and the TCRdb table lists in-frame clones only, not all of them. The sample includes 600,000 or so clones, roughly 98% of them seen just once. Sequencing was carried out using naive CD8+ T cells sorted from blood. The receptors derive from a man aged 30 to 39 in good health.

The chain combines TRBV5-3 with TRBJ1-1; TRBD1 agrees at 9 bases. TRBV5-3 is known as an ORF, though its function is uncertain. This CDR3 region has 15 residues. V was pared by 5 bases and J by 1 base, with 6 bases of the junction left unmatched. The CDR3 region is CARRRNRGQNTEAFF. The CDR3 DNA reads as TGTGCCAGAAGGCGTAACAGGGGGCAGAACACTGAAGCTTTCTTT.

The J gene is TRBJ2-5, the V gene TRBV6-5, with 10 bases that match TRBD1. Per germline, CDR1 MNHEY and CDR2 SVGAGI. Losses at the gene ends were 6 bases for V and 13 bases for J; bases not matched to a gene: 8. There are 12 residues in the CDR3. CDR3 residues: CASSSTGGDRYF. Written as DNA, the CDR3 is TGTGCCAGCAGCTCGACAGGGGGCGATCGGTACTTC.

The rearrangement links TRBV9 to TRBJ2-1; D is perhaps TRBD2 (5 bases). Trimming took 4 bases from V and 3 from J, leaving 14 bases between them. This CDR3 is 15 amino acids long. The germline V gene has CDR1 SGDLS and CDR2 YYNGEE. The CDR3: CASSNKAEFYNEQFF. Here the CDR3 DNA reads TGTGCCAGCAGCAACAAAGCGGAGTTCTACAATGAGCAGTTCTTC. Full variable domain (remainder filled in from reference TRBV9 and TRBJ2-1): DSGVTQTPKHLITATGQRVTLRCSPRSGDLSVYWYQQSLDQGLQFLIQYYNGEERAKGNILERFSAQQFPDLHSELNLSSLELGDSALYFCASSNKAEFYNEQFFGPGTRLTVL.

V and J are TRBV6-6 and TRBJ1-2; possible D gene TRBD1, 5 bases. Germline-derived CDR1 and CDR2 are MNHNY and SVGAGI (reference sequence). The V end was cut by 0 bases, the J end by 5 bases, with 13 bases between. This CDR3 region has 15 residues. CDR3 region: CASSYSSGFQYGYTF. Written as DNA, the CDR3 is TGTGCCAGCAGTTACTCCTCAGGGTTTCAATATGGCTACACCTTC.

V and J are TRBV29-1 and TRBJ2-7, with D maybe TRBD1 (5 bases). The CDR3 length is 13 residues. The germline V and J ends were trimmed by 6 bases and 2 bases, with 14 bases remaining between them. Per germline, CDR1 SQVTM and CDR2 ANQGSEA. The CDR3 here is CSVTTASTYEQYF. In DNA form, the CDR3 reads TGCAGCGTGACGACAGCCTCCACCTACGAGCAGTACTTC.

This rearrangement joins TRBV5-1 to TRBJ2-7; D is possibly TRBD1 (5 bases). V lost 7 bases and J 3 bases, leaving 20 bases between the germline ends. The CDR3 sequence is 15 residues long. Germline V gene lookup returns CDR1 SGHRS and CDR2 YFSETQ. The CDR3 loop is CASAPAPQGRYEQYF. The CDR3 region has the DNA TGCGCCAGCGCCCCGGCCCCCCAGGGTCGCTACGAGCAGTACTTC. Using reference TRBV5-1 and TRBJ2-7 for the parts outside the CDR3, the full variable domain is KAGVTQTPRYLIKTRGQQVTLSCSPISGHRSVSWYQQTPGQGLQFLFEYFSETQRNKGNFPGRFSGRQFSNSRSEMNVSTLELGDSALYLCASAPAPQGRYEQYFGPGTRLTVT.

The chain joins TRBV30 to TRBJ2-1, with 8 bases identical to TRBD1. The CDR3 covers 13 residues. The germline gives CDR1 GTSNPN, CDR2 SVGIG (reference sequence). V shed 8 bases and J 3 bases; nucleotides not matched to a gene: 6. CDR3 protein: CAQRQGSYNEQFF. For the CDR3, the DNA is TGTGCCCAACGACAGGGGAGCTACAATGAGCAGTTCTTC.

This clone has just one count. The chain joins TRBV10-3 to TRBJ1-1, with D unresolved. V gave up 3 bases and J gave up 1 base, with 12 bases separating them. CDR1 and CDR2 from the germline V gene are ENHRY and SYGVKD. The CDR3 spans 15 residues. The CDR3 here is CAISDFRSKNTEAFF. The DNA for the CDR3 is TGTGCCATCAGTGACTTCAGATCCAAGAACACTGAAGCTTTCTTT.

J is TRBJ2-7 and V is TRBV27; TRBD2 might be the D (6 bases). CDR3 length: 14 residues. V dropped 0 bases and J dropped 4 bases, with 10 bases sitting between them. CDR1 and CDR2 (germline): MNHEY, SMNVEV (reference sequence). The CDR3 loop is CASSLSGLQYEQYF. CDR3 DNA sequence: TGTGCCAGCAGTTTATCGGGACTTCAATACGAGCAGTACTTC.

The rearrangement joins TRBV6-1 to TRBJ2-1; 13 bases are shared with TRBD2. The CDR3 consists of 18 residues. In germline, CDR1 is MNHNS, CDR2 SASEGT. V was clipped by 4 bases and J by 6 bases; unmatched bases: 12. Here the CDR3 reads CASSVSQPGLAGPNEQFF. DNA for the CDR3: TGTGCCAGCAGTGTATCACAGCCGGGACTAGCGGGACCCAATGAGCAGTTCTTC.